This T cell receptor beta chain was obtained from a study of monozygotic twins with inflammatory bowel disease. CDR1 is MNHEY, CDR2 SVGAGI, per germline. CDR3 length: 15 amino acids. Of note for this clonotype: As yet, its antigen is unknown.

With eight separate reactions per sample, the authors made cDNA. From its re-call of the 5' RACE reads, TCRdb lists each CDR3 protein once, without DNA. The sample yields about 300,000 distinct CDR3 sequences, of which the top ten take up over 5.5%. Findings and caveats of the study: Among IBD patients, TCRbeta diversity (inverse Simpson) was lower than in healthy co-twins. A lone strong IBD-associated signal or clonotype found no support. Researchers report that IBD patients shared fewer clonotypes with others than healthy twins, especially amid disease activity.

The sequencing input was blood. The chain recombines TRBV6-5 with TRBJ2-3; without DNA, the TCRdb call of TRBD2 cannot be checked. This receptor was identified in a human donor with ulcerative colitis or Crohn's disease, or a healthy co-twin of an affected twin (not recorded which). The CDR3: CASSYSRREGPTQYF.